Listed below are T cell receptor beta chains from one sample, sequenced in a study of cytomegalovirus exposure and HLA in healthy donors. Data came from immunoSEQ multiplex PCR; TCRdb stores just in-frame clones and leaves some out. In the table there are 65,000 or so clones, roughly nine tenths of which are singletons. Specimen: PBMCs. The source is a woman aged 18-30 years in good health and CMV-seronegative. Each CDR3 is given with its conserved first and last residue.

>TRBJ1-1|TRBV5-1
CASSFWQENTEAFF
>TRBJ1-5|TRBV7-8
CASSRQGRQPQHF
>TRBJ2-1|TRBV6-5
CASSFRGRNEQFF
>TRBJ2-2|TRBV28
CASAWSLDTGELFF
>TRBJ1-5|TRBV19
CASSHGGSNQPQHF
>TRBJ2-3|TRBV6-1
CASTQGVGSTDTQYF
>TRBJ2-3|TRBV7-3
CASSELATSTDTQYF
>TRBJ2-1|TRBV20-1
CSAPSGWEQFF
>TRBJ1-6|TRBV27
CASSLFGSPLHF
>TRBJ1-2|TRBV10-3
CAISAWTGGAADGYTF
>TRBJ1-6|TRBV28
CASSRQGYNSPLHF
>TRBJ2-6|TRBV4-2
CASSQEWARSGANVLTF
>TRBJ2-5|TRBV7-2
CASSSQETQYF
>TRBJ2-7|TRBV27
CASSPGTLPYEQYF
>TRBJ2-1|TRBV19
CASSITLAGAYNEQFF
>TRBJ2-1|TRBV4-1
CASSQGRGSSYNEQFF
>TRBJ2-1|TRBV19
CASSGSGIGEQFF
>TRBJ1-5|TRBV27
CASSPYVFGEGNNQPQHF
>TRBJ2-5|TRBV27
CASSSTGGETQYF
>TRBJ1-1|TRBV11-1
CASTLNRDSREAFF
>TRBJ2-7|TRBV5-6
CASSLKRRYEQYF
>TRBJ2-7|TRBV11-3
CASSLRGNINEQYF
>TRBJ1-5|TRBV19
CASMTVNSNQPQHF
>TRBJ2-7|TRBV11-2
CASSLEFEGLAPYEQYF
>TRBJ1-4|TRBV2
CASNLGGNEKLFF
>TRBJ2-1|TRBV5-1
CASSLGGGSYNEQFF
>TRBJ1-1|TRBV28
CASLAGTGKEDTEAFF
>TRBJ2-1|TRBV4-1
CASSQVLAGLYNEQFF
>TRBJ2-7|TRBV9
CASSVGATLDSHYPYEQYF
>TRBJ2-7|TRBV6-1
CASSAWAGGSPTYEQYF
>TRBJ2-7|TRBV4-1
CASSQLAGVNYEQYF
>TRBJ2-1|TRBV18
CASSPKQVSSYNEQFF
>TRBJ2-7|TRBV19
CASSRQFFDEQYF
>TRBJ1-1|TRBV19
CASSYGTGTEAFF
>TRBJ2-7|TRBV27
CASSLVGGPSYEQYF
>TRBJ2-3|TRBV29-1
CSVRDGGQNTQYF
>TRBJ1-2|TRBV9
CASSVGSGYTF
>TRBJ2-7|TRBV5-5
CASSLQGALPYEQYF
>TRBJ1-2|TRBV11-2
CASSHLSREYGYTF
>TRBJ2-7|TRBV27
CASSPGIPYEQYF
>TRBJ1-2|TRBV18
CASSPTYAGQGAFGYTF
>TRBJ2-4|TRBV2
CASKEGGNIQYF
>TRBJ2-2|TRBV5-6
CASSSPGQRGGELFF
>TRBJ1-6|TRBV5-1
CASSLEARVWNSPLHF
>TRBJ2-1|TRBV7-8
CASSHPLAGEIDNEQFF
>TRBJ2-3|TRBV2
CASSGLAGVGSTDTQYF
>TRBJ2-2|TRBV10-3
CATKGGSGGTGELFF
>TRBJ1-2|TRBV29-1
CSVRAGDYGYTF
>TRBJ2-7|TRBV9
CASSAPGTSGSDEQYF
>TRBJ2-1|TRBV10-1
CASSGTGTGDYNEQFF